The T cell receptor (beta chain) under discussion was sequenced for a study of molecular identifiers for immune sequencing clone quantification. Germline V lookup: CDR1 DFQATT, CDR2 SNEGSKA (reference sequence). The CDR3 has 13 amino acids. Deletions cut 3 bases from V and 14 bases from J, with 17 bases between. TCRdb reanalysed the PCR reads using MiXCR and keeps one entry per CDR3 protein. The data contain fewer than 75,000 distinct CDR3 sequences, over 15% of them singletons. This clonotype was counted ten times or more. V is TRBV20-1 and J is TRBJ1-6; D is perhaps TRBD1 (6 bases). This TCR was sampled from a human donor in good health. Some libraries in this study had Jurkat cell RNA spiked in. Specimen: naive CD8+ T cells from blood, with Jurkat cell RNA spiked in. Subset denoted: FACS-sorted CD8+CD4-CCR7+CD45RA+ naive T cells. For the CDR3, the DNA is TGCAGTGCTAGGCCCATCCGGGACATGTCCCTCCACTTT. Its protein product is CSARPIRDMSLHF.